The 3 T cell receptor beta chains below were found in one sample sequenced in a study of cytomegalovirus exposure and HLA in healthy donors. Here immunoSEQ multiplex PCR was the method, and the copy in TCRdb shows in-frame clones only, minus some. The sample lists 90,000 to 150,000 clones, approximately 87% occurring once. Sample: PBMCs. The receptors originated from a young woman in good health and CMV-seropositive.

The V gene is TRBV21-1, the J gene TRBJ1-2; whether TRBD1, the table's D call, matches the DNA was not checked. TRBV21-1 is reported as a pseudogene. CDR3 size: 17 residues. The DNA for the CDR3 is TGTGCCAGCAGCACGCCGGATTCAGGGGGCTATAACCATGGCTACACCTTC. Translating it yields CASSTPDSGGYNHGYTF.

The CDR3 bases are TGTGCCAGCAGCTTCAGGGGCCGGAACACTGAAGCTTTCTTT. Translated, it gives CASSFRGRNTEAFF. V is TRBV7-2 and J is TRBJ1-1, with D possibly TRBD1 on 6 matching bases. This CDR3 is built from 14 residues. Germline loops: CDR1 SGHTA, CDR2 FQGNSA. V lost 3 bases, J lost 1 base, and 9 bases lay in between.

The genes are TRBV6-1 and TRBJ1-2, with 7 bases aligning to TRBD1. V shed 7 bases, J shed 4 bases, and the junction held 6 bases outside the gene matches. The CDR3 sequence is 13 residues long. The germline V gene encodes CDR1 MNHNS and CDR2 SASEGT. CDR3 nucleotide sequence: TGTGCCAGCACGACAGGGTATGGCTATGGCTACACCTTC. Protein product: CASTTGYGYGYTF.